These T cell receptor beta chains were read from a single sample in a study of blood T cell repertoires in COVID-19. Here immunoSEQ multiplex PCR was the method, and the copy in TCRdb shows in-frame clones only, minus some. The sample includes 310,000 or so clones, roughly 90% of them seen just once. The sample taken for sequencing was PBMCs or T cells enriched from blood (not recorded which). The source is a woman younger than 35 with acute COVID-19. The CDR3 runs from the conserved cysteine through the conserved F or W. D genes are given only for firm matches. The listing skips clone size in some rows; elsewhere it reads once, few, many or a size class.

TRBV5-8	TRBD2	.	TRBJ2-1	TGTGCCAGCAGACCAGGGACTAGCGCCTACAATGAGCAGTTCTTC	CASRPGTSAYNEQFF
TRBV3-1/TRBV3-2	TRBD2	.	TRBJ2-1	TGTGCCAGCAGCCAAGGACTAGCGGGAGGGCCGTCGTTCTTC	CASSQGLAGGPSFF
TRBV18	.	.	TRBJ2-2	TGTGCCAGCTCACCACCAGGGGGCACCGGGGAGCTGTTTTTT	CASSPPGGTGELFF
TRBV20-1	.	.	TRBJ2-1	TGCAGTGCCCAGACCCCAGGAACGCAGTTCTTC	CSAQTPGTQFF
TRBV11-2	TRBD2	.	TRBJ2-3	TGTGCCAGCAGCTTAGGTAGCGGGAGCACAGATACGCAGTATTTT	CASSLGSGSTDTQYF
TRBV19	TRBD2	.	TRBJ2-5	TGTGCCAGTAGTAGGCGGGAGCCCCAAGAGACCCAGTACTTC	CASSRREPQETQYF
TRBV14	TRBD1	.	TRBJ2-7	TGTGCCAGCAGCCAAACGACAGGGCTCCTCTACGAGCAGTACTTC	CASSQTTGLLYEQYF
TRBV18	TRBD2	.	TRBJ2-7	TGTGCCAGCCAGCGGGAGCTGGCCTATGAGCAGTACTTC	CASQRELAYEQYF
TRBV11-2	TRBD1	.	TRBJ1-2	TGTGCCAGCAGCCGAGGGACAGGGGCATTTTATGGCTACACCTTC	CASSRGTGAFYGYTF
TRBV6-5	TRBD1	.	TRBJ1-1	TGTGCCAGCAAACCACAGGGACAGTCTGCTGAAGCTTTCTTT	CASKPQGQSAEAFF
TRBV19	TRBD2	.	TRBJ2-7	TGTGCCAGTAGTGCGGGAGGCCGGGGGTACGAGCAGTACTTC	CASSAGGRGYEQYF
TRBV28	TRBD1	.	TRBJ1-2	TGTGCCAGCAGTTTACCTCCCCCTAGACAGGGAAGTTTTAACTATGGCTACACCTTC	CASSLPPPRQGSFNYGYTF
TRBV4-1	.	.	TRBJ2-3	TGCGCCAGCAGCCAACGGGGGTCGGGGTGGATAGGCACAGATACGCAGTATTTT	CASSQRGSGWIGTDTQYF
TRBV5-6	.	.	TRBJ2-1	TGTGCCAGCATCCGCGCGTCCAACAATGAGCAGTTCTTC	CASIRASNNEQFF
TRBV6-2/TRBV6-3	.	many	TRBJ1-2	TGTGCCAGCAGTTACTCGAGTCAGGGGACTAACTATGGCTACACCTTC	CASSYSSQGTNYGYTF
TRBV5-6	.	.	TRBJ2-2	TGTGCCAGCAGCTTCACTAGGAACACCGGGGAGCTGTTTTTT	CASSFTRNTGELFF
TRBV9	.	.	TRBJ1-2	TGTGCCAGCAGCGTAGAAACAGTTTCTAACTATGGCTACACCTTC	CASSVETVSNYGYTF
TRBV4-1	TRBD1	.	TRBJ1-6	TGCGCCAGCAGCCTTCGGACAGGGGGCGAATCACCCCTCCACTTT	CASSLRTGGESPLHF
TRBV5-4	.	.	TRBJ2-1	TGTGCCAGCTCGAAAGTGGCGGCCAATGAGCAGTTCTTC	CASSKVAANEQFF
TRBV3-1/TRBV3-2	TRBD1	.	TRBJ2-1	TGTGCCAGCAGAAAAGGGGGCGGACGGAGCTCCTACAATGAGCAGTTCTTC	CASRKGGGRSSYNEQFF
TRBV2	TRBD1	once	TRBJ2-7	TGTGCCAGCAGTCCCGGCCGACAGGGGGCGGGTTACGAGCAGTACTTC	CASSPGRQGAGYEQYF
TRBV6-5	.	.	TRBJ2-5	TGTGCCAGCAGCCGTCCGGGGGAAGAGACCCAGTACTTC	CASSRPGEETQYF
TRBV19	.	few	TRBJ2-7	TGTGCCAGTAGTAGGGACTCGACCTACGAGCAGTACTTC	CASSRDSTYEQYF
TRBV25-1	.	.	TRBJ2-7	TGTGCCAGCGGCCAGGGCGGACTCGGACTACCCTACGAGCAGTACTTC	CASGQGGLGLPYEQYF
TRBV18	.	.	TRBJ2-7	TGTGCCAGCTCACCAGGGGCTAGTTCCTACGAGCAGTACTTC	CASSPGASSYEQYF
TRBV7-9	.	.	TRBJ2-3	TGTGCCAGCAGCTTAAGAGGGCATGGAGATACGCAGTATTTT	CASSLRGHGDTQYF
TRBV21-1	.	.	TRBJ1-2	TGTGCCAGCGTGAAGAGCTATGGCTACACCTTC	CASVKSYGYTF
TRBV30	.	once	TRBJ1-2	TGTGCCTGGACCTCCGTAACTTGGGCTGGCTACACCTTC	CAWTSVTWAGYTF
TRBV24-1	.	few	TRBJ2-2	TGTGCCACCAGTGACAGGACACCGAACACCGGGGAGCTGTTTTTT	CATSDRTPNTGELFF
TRBV3-1/TRBV3-2	TRBD2	once	TRBJ2-1	TGTGCCAGCAGCGAAGAAGCGGGAGTAGACAATGAGCAGTTCTTC	CASSEEAGVDNEQFF
TRBV6-5	.	.	TRBJ1-1	TGTGCCAGCAGTTTTGCAGGGCCCGCTGAAGCTTTCTTT	CASSFAGPAEAFF
TRBV28	TRBD1	.	TRBJ1-5	TGTGCCAGTATCCCGGGACAGGGAGTAAGTCAGCCCCAGCATTTT	CASIPGQGVSQPQHF
TRBV2	.	.	TRBJ1-1	TGTGCCATCAAAGGGGGCACTGAAGCTTTCTTT	CAIKGGTEAFF
TRBV13	.	.	TRBJ2-1	TGTGCCAGCAGCTTAGGCACAGGTTTCAATGAGCAGTTCTTC	CASSLGTGFNEQFF
TRBV5-1	.	.	TRBJ1-1	TGCGCCAGCAGCTCTCAACAGGGCCTAAGCGGCACTGAAGCTTTCTTT	CASSSQQGLSGTEAFF
TRBV11-2	.	.	TRBJ1-6	TGTGCCAGCAGCCCCACAGCTTCCCATTCACCCCTCCACTTT	CASSPTASHSPLHF
TRBV7-3	.	.	TRBJ2-1	TGTGCCAGCAGCCGTACGGTCGGGGTTTACAATGAGCAGTTCTTC	CASSRTVGVYNEQFF
TRBV6-5	.	.	TRBJ2-5	TGTGCCAGCAGTTACTCAGCTAGCTCCAGGGAGACCCAGTACTTC	CASSYSASSRETQYF
TRBV4-3	TRBD2	.	TRBJ2-3	TGCGCCAGCAGCCTGACTAGCGGTAGCACAGATACGCAGTATTTT	CASSLTSGSTDTQYF
TRBV10-2	TRBD2	.	TRBJ2-1	TGCGCCAGCAGTGGGACTAGCGGGAAGGTGTCTGAGCAGTTCTTC	CASSGTSGKVSEQFF
TRBV27	.	.	TRBJ1-2	TGTGCCAGCAGTTTATCCAGACAGTCTGGCTACACCTTC	CASSLSRQSGYTF
TRBV28	TRBD1	.	TRBJ2-1	TGTGCCACCAGACCCGGGACAGGATACAATGAGCAGTTCTTC	CATRPGTGYNEQFF
TRBV19	.	.	TRBJ2-4	TGTGCCAGTAGTATAGGTCCAGGGTCTTTAGCCAAAAACATTCAGTACTTC	CASSIGPGSLAKNIQYF
TRBV5-6	.	.	TRBJ2-2	TGTGCCAGCAGCTTGGACAGGGGAGGCACCGGGGAGCTGTTTTTT	CASSLDRGGTGELFF
TRBV7-9	.	.	TRBJ2-5	TGTGCCAGCAGCTCCACAGGGGGGGAAGAGACCCAGTACTTC	CASSSTGGEETQYF
TRBV15	.	.	TRBJ1-6	TGTGCCACCAGCAGGGAAGACACCGTGGATTCACCCCTCCACTTT	CATSREDTVDSPLHF
TRBV9	.	once	TRBJ2-7	TGTGCCAGCAGCGACCGGGACACCCTGATGGGAGAGCAGTACTTC	CASSDRDTLMGEQYF
TRBV11-2	TRBD1	.	TRBJ1-1	TGTGCCAGCAGCGCCTGGACAGGGCGGAACACTGAAGCTTTCTTT	CASSAWTGRNTEAFF
TRBV7-8	TRBD1	.	TRBJ2-7	TGTGCCAGCAGCTTAGGGACAGGGATTAGCTACGAGCAGTACTTC	CASSLGTGISYEQYF
TRBV27	.	.	TRBJ2-7	TGTGCCAGCAGGGCCTTCAGCTCCTACGAGCAGTACTTC	CASRAFSSYEQYF
TRBV4-3	TRBD1	few	TRBJ1-2	TGCGCCAGCAGCCAAGATGGGACAGAGATTTATGGCTACACCTTC	CASSQDGTEIYGYTF
TRBV28	.	.	TRBJ2-1	TGTGCCAGCAGTTTCCCGCGGGACTTGGGTGAGCAGTTCTTC	CASSFPRDLGEQFF
TRBV7-3	.	.	TRBJ1-6	TGTGCCAGCAGCCTCGGACAGAATTCACCCCTCCACTTT	CASSLGQNSPLHF